This T cell receptor (beta chain) was identified during a study of blood T cell repertoires in COVID-19. On the study more broadly: Nucleic acid was either cDNA or gDNA, and it came from T cells, B-cell-depleted T cells, or PBMCs.

TCRdb keeps only in-frame clones here, not all; method: immunoSEQ multiplex PCR. The sample contains 150,000 to 180,000 clones, 70% to 90% of which appear only once. Patients from Seattle were sampled longitudinally, starting during active infection. CDR1 and CDR2 from the germline V gene are MGHRA and YSYEKL. CDR3 length: 15 residues. V dropped 2 bases and J dropped 7; count of bases not matched to a gene: 11. This rearrangement joins TRBV4-1 to TRBJ2-7; 7 nucleotides agree with TRBD2. The source of this sequence is a woman in her fifties or sixties with COVID-19, enrolled during active disease. What was sequenced was peripheral blood. The CDR3 DNA is TGCGCCAGCAGCCAAACTAGCGCCTCCCCGGCGGAGCAGTACTTC. It translates to CASSQTSASPAEQYF.